The next 10 T cell receptor beta chains were all read from a single sample in a study of T cells after yellow fever vaccination. TCRdb recomputed calls from the 5' RACE reads with MiXCR, one row per CDR3 protein. The sample holds 450,000 to 600,000 distinct CDR3 sequences, approximately 16% seen once. This specimen was PBMCs, taken less than 6 days after the first yellow fever vaccination. The receptors were sampled from a man aged 18 to 29 who received the YFV17D yellow fever vaccine.

This chain uses TRBV18 with TRBJ2-1; 8 bases are shared with TRBD1. The CDR3 spans 17 residues. Germline trimming cut 2 bases from V and 2 bases from J; bases unmatched to any gene: 8. CDR1 is KGHSH and CDR2 is LQKENI in the germline V gene. The CDR3 spells CASSPIPPGQAYNEQFF. The CDR3 nucleotides read TGTGCCAGCTCACCAATCCCCCCGGGACAGGCCTACAATGAGCAGTTCTTC.

This clonotype was counted between two and nine times. The CDR3 DNA follows: TGTGCCAGCTCACCACGGACTAGCGGGGGGAAAGAGACCCAGTACTTC. Protein sequence: CASSPRTSGGKETQYF. The chain carries TRBV18 and TRBJ2-5; 14 nucleotides match TRBD2. The CDR3 consists of 16 residues. CDR1 KGHSH and CDR2 LQKENI come from the germline V gene. The V and J ends lost 1 base and 3 bases, in that order; junction bases with no gene match: 1. The full variable domain, completed using reference TRBV18 and TRBJ2-5, is NAGVMQNPRHLVRRRGQEARLRCSPMKGHSHVYWYRQLPEEGLKFMVYLQKENIIDESGMPKERFSAEFPKEGPSILRIQQVVRGDSAAYFCASSPRTSGGKETQYFGPGTRLLVL.

This chain connects TRBV18 to TRBJ2-3, with 8 bases matching TRBD1. The germline CDR1 and CDR2 sequences are KGHSH and LQKENI. The CDR3 has 15 amino acids. After removal of 4 bases from V and 2 bases from J, the junction contained 5 bases not matched to a gene. The CDR3 loop reads CASSQSQGDTDTQYF. The CDR3 DNA reads as TGTGCCAGCTCACAGTCACAGGGGGACACAGATACGCAGTATTTT.

Ten or more counts support this clonotype. The chain is built from TRBV4-3 and TRBJ1-1; D perhaps matches TRBD1 (5 bases). This CDR3 contains 13 residues. Trimming shortened V by 8 bases and J by 1 base, and 11 bases separated the two germline ends. Germline V CDR1 and CDR2: LGHNA, YSLEER. Here the CDR3 DNA reads TGCGCCAGCGAGAGGGGTCAGAACACTGAAGCTTTCTTT. Translated, it gives CASERGQNTEAFF.

This clonotype was seen only a few times. V gene TRBV5-1 combines with J gene TRBJ2-4; perhaps D is TRBD1 or TRBD2 (7 bases each). V was cut by 4 bases and J by 5 bases, with 13 bases left in between. CDR1 is SGHRS and CDR2 is YFSETQ in the germline V gene. The CDR3 loop spans 14 amino acids. CDR3 DNA: TGCGCCAGCAGCCGGGACAGCGGGGAAAACATTCAGTACTTC. This codes for CASSRDSGENIQYF.

The sample holds a few counts of this clonotype. The gene calls are TRBV7-2 and TRBJ1-1; 8 positions agree with TRBD1. The germline V gene has CDR1 SGHTA and CDR2 FQGNSA. This CDR3 contains 14 residues. V trimming: 4 bases; J trimming: 6 bases; junction bases outside the gene matches: 7. The CDR3, as DNA: TGTGCCAGCAGCTCCGGACAGGGAAGGGCTGAAGCTTTCTTT. Protein product: CASSSGQGRAEAFF.

The CDR3, as DNA: TGTGCCAGCAGCCCCCCGAGGAAGGGTCCAAAGAGGGAGACCCAGTACTTC. The encoded protein is CASSPPRKGPKRETQYF. The chain couples TRBV7-9 to TRBJ2-5; D not resolved. The germline CDR1 and CDR2 sequences are SEHNR and FQNEAQ (reference sequence). This CDR3 region has 17 residues. V lost 5 bases to trimming and J lost 5 bases, with 24 bases between them.

The chain has TRBV7-8 and TRBJ1-3; D unresolved. V lost 2 bases and J 3 bases, leaving 8 bases between the germline ends. CDR3 length: 14 residues. Germline values: CDR1 SGHVS, CDR2 FQNEAQ. DNA for the CDR3: TGTGCCAGCAGCTTACCGTCCCGTGGAAACACCATATATTTT. It translates to CASSLPSRGNTIYF.

This clonotype turned up a few times. The gene calls are TRBV12-3 or TRBV12-4 and TRBJ2-1, with a tentative D call TRBD2 (5 bases). This CDR3 comprises 13 residues. Trimming left V 7 bases short and J 4 bases short, with 11 bases between. The chain's CDR3 is CASTSGSYNEQFF. The CDR3 nucleotides are TGTGCCAGCACAAGCGGATCGTACAATGAGCAGTTCTTC.

The rearrangement uses TRBV30 and TRBJ1-6; the match to TRBD1 covers 7 bases. Trimming at V came to 0 bases and at J to 9 bases, leaving 5 bases not matched to a gene. The CDR3 has 14 amino acids. The germline V gene has CDR1 GTSNPN and CDR2 SVGIG (reference sequence). The CDR3, as DNA: TGTGCCTGGAGTGTAGCAGGGGGGAGTTCACCCCTCCACTTT. Protein product: CAWSVAGGSSPLHF.